This T cell receptor (beta chain) was identified during a study of blood T cells in healthy people across ages. Study outcomes and limitations: Considered underestimates were the diversity estimates obtained from one million T cells. Across the age range, TCR beta diversity per million T cells fell in a roughly linear way. Greater diversity and more naive CD4+ cells were seen in long-lived donors than in aged donors.

A second about 6 to 11 cycle PCR used barcoded and J-beta primers. Each single sample gave us at least 3 million CDR3-containing paired-end reads. Each CDR3 protein gets one entry after TCRdb re-called the 5' RACE reads with MiXCR. The sample includes 700,000 to 950,000 distinct CDR3 sequences, roughly 60% of them seen just once. V shed 5 bases and J 0 bases; nucleotides not matched to a gene: 9. The CDR3 length is 18 residues. Per germline, CDR1 MDHEN and CDR2 SYDVKM. This clonotype was recorded many times. What it recognizes is unknown. Sequencing was carried out using blood. The receptor comes from a man aged 25-40 years in good health. The V and J genes are TRBV28 and TRBJ2-6; 8 bases match TRBD1. CDR3: CASSRSGTGISGANVLTF. The CDR3 nucleotides are TGTGCCAGCAGTCGATCGGGGACAGGAATCTCTGGGGCCAACGTCCTGACTTTC. The full variable domain, its missing parts supplied by reference TRBV28 and TRBJ2-6, is DVKVTQSSRYLVKRTGEKVFLECVQDMDHENMFWYRQDPGLGLRLIYFSYDVKMKEKGDIPEGYSVSREKKERFSLILESASTNQTSMYLCASSRSGTGISGANVLTFGAGSRLTVL.